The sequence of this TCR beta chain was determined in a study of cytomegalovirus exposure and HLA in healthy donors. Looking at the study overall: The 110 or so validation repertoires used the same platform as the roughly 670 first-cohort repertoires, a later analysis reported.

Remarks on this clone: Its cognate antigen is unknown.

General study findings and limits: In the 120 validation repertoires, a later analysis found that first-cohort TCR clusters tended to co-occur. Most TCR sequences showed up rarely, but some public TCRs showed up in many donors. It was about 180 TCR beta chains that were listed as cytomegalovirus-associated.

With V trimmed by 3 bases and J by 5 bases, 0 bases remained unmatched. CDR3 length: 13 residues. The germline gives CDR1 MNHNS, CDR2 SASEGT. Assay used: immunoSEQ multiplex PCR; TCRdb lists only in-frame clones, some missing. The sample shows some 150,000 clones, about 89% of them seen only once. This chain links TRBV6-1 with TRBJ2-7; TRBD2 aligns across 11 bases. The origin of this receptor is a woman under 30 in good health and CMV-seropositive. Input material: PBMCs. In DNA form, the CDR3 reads TGTGCCAGCAGTGAGACTAGCGGGGACGAGCAGTACTTC. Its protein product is CASSETSGDEQYF.